This T cell receptor beta chain emerged from a study of CD8+ T cells in alopecia areata. Treatment: oral pan-JAK inhibitor, 5-10 mg twice daily. Cell sorting on a FACSAria was used to separate CD4+ and CD8+ T cells from the PBMCs. Study-wide results and caveats: Expanded CD8+ clones among the top 100, as well as scalp clonality, were significantly decreased by tofacitinib.

On this clone itself: The antigen is undetermined.

This CDR3 is 13 amino acids long. CDR1 and CDR2 (germline): GTSNPN, SVGIG (reference sequence). V gave up 5 bases and J gave up 5 bases, with 13 bases separating them. The authors extracted RNA and reverse transcribed it into cDNA as the sequencing template. Clones were read by immunoSEQ multiplex PCR, and TCRdb kept only the in-frame ones, dropping some. The sample contains some 190,000 clones, under 80% of which appear only once. The source is a human donor with alopecia areata. The V call is TRBV30, the J call TRBJ2-1; D possibly corresponds to TRBD2 (5 bases). The sample consisted of CD4+ T cells sorted from blood, taken between weeks 49 and 50, from a patient treated with tofacitinib. Here the CDR3 DNA reads TGTGCCTGGGGTACCGGGATCCACAATGAGCAGTTCTTC. It yields the protein CAWGTGIHNEQFF.